These 9 T cell receptor beta chains share one sample of origin, sequenced in a study of technical replicates of blood from a handful of donors. Sequencing was performed with immunoSEQ multiplex PCR; in TCRdb, only in-frame clones are kept and a portion is missing. The sample holds approximately 74,000 clones; 95% to 98% are singletons and the top ten take roughly 0.17%. The specimen sequenced was T cells isolated from PBMCs. All receptors derive from a human donor in good health.

This chain uses TRBV5-1 with TRBJ1-3; the D gene is possibly TRBD1 (5 bases). The V gene's germline CDR1 is SGHRS and CDR2 YFSETQ. The CDR3 covers 13 residues. V lost 0 bases and J lost 8, with 9 bases in between. The CDR3 DNA follows: TGCGCCAGCAGCTTGGATACGGGGGACACCATATATTTT. Amino acid sequence: CASSLDTGDTIYF.

The J gene is TRBJ2-7, the V gene TRBV6-6, with 10 bases fitting TRBD2. V lost 7 bases, J lost 0 bases, and 9 bases stayed unmatched. Germline V gives CDR1 MNHNY, CDR2 SVGAGI (reference sequence). The CDR3 is made up of 16 amino acids. The CDR3 protein is CASMTSGPRSSYEQYF. The CDR3 coding sequence is TGTGCCAGCATGACTAGCGGGCCCAGGAGCTCCTACGAGCAGTACTTC.

The chain employs TRBV27 and TRBJ1-1; 7 bases match TRBD1. Looked up from germline, CDR1 is MNHEY and CDR2 is SMNVEV (reference sequence). After removal of 7 bases from V and 5 bases from J, the junction contained 16 bases not matched to a gene. The CDR3 covers 16 residues. CDR3 sequence: CASIELGDRDGTEAFF. The CDR3 nucleotides are TGTGCCAGCATTGAGTTAGGAGACAGGGATGGGACTGAAGCTTTCTTT.

The chain combines TRBV28 with TRBJ2-1; no clear D gene. CDR3 size: 13 residues. V was cut by 4 bases and J by 4 bases, with 8 bases left in between. Germline V CDR1 and CDR2: MDHEN, SYDVKM. Here the CDR3 DNA reads TGTGCCAGCAGTTCCTTCCAGTACAATGAGCAGTTCTTC. Translation: CASSSFQYNEQFF.

The chain is built from TRBV6-1 and TRBJ1-1; possibly TRBD1 for D (6 bases). The CDR3 has 12 residues. The germline V gene has CDR1 MNHNS and CDR2 SASEGT. V shed 5 bases and J shed 4 bases, with 8 bases lying between them. The CDR3 sequence is CASSPQGTEAFF. DNA for the CDR3: TGTGCCAGCAGTCCACAGGGCACTGAAGCTTTCTTT.

This chain's CDR3 is CASSGTASSYEQYF. The DNA of the CDR3 is TGTGCCAGCAGTGGAACAGCCAGCTCCTACGAGCAGTACTTC. The chain combines TRBV6-1 with TRBJ2-7; D call uncertain. Germline V gene sequence: CDR1 MNHNS, CDR2 SASEGT. V was trimmed by 4 bases and J by 0 bases, leaving 10 bases between them. There are 14 residues in the CDR3.

V is TRBV6-5 and J is TRBJ1-1; tentatively, D is TRBD1 (5 bases). V lost 2 bases and J lost 1, with 5 bases in between. The CDR3 sequence is 13 residues long. Per germline, CDR1 MNHEY and CDR2 SVGAGI. DNA of the CDR3: TGTGCCAGCAGTTACAGGGGGAACACTGAAGCTTTCTTT. The encoded protein is CASSYRGNTEAFF.

DNA for the CDR3: TGTGCCAGCAGTTCAGCGGGGGGGCAAGAGACCCAGTACTTC. Its protein is CASSSAGGQETQYF. The chain employs TRBV27 and TRBJ2-5; TRBD2 aligns across 10 bases. The CDR3 extends over 14 amino acids. Germline trimming cut 4 bases from V and 2 bases from J; bases unmatched to any gene: 1. The germline V gene has CDR1 MNHEY and CDR2 SMNVEV (reference sequence).

This rearrangement joins TRBV14 to TRBJ2-7; TRBD2 matches at 12 bases. The CDR3 is made up of 15 amino acids. V lost 2 bases and J lost 4; bases outside the gene matches: 3. Germline lookup yields CDR1 SGHDN and CDR2 FVKESK. CDR3 residues: CASSQLAGGPYEQYF. The CDR3 DNA reads as TGTGCCAGCAGCCAACTAGCGGGGGGGCCGTACGAGCAGTACTTC.